The 31 T cell receptor beta chains presented below share a single source sample, sequenced in a study of blood T cell repertoires in COVID-19. Profiling relied on immunoSEQ multiplex PCR, and the TCRdb table lists in-frame clones only, not all of them. The sample has about 95,000 clones; roughly 80% are singletons. Sequenced sample: peripheral blood. The receptor set was obtained from an elderly man with active or convalescent COVID-19.

The chain couples TRBV6-5 to TRBJ2-1; D is possibly TRBD2 (5 bases). Trimming removed 9 bases from V and 8 bases from J, with 11 bases in between. CDR1 and CDR2 (germline): MNHEY, SVGAGI. This CDR3 contains 11 residues. For the CDR3, the DNA is TGTGCCAGTCGAGGGTTGGATGAGCAGTTCTTC. The encoded protein is CASRGLDEQFF.

V and J are TRBV5-1 and TRBJ2-5, with TRBD2 matching over 7 bases. Germline CDR1 SGHRS, CDR2 YFSETQ. Trimming cost V 7 bases and J 2 bases; bases outside gene matches: 8. The CDR3 is 14 residues long. The CDR3 region has the DNA TGCGCCAGCGGGTCGACGGGGGGTCAAGAGACCCAGTACTTC. This translates into CASGSTGGQETQYF.

In nucleotides, the CDR3 is TGCGCCAGCAGCCGGGACAGGACGGGCTATGGCTACACCTTC. This gives the protein CASSRDRTGYGYTF. The chain recombines TRBV4-3 with TRBJ1-2; TRBD1 aligns across 8 bases. Germline assignment: CDR1 LGHNA and CDR2 YSLEER. With V trimmed by 4 bases and J by 4 bases, 5 bases remained unmatched. The CDR3 sequence is 14 residues long.

The chain uses TRBV11-3 and TRBJ2-7, with TRBD1 as a possible D gene (6 bases). Germline lookup yields CDR1 SGHNT and CDR2 YENEEA. V was clipped by 3 bases and J by 0 bases, with 15 bases between them. This CDR3 has 16 amino acids. This chain's CDR3 is CASSFPPGHPSYEQYF. Written as DNA, the CDR3 is TGTGCCAGCAGCTTCCCCCCGGGACACCCCTCCTACGAGCAGTACTTC.

V gene TRBV5-4 combines with J gene TRBJ1-6; TRBD1 agrees at 10 bases. This CDR3 is 16 amino acids long. V was pared by 5 bases and J by 5 bases, with 7 bases of the junction left unmatched. The germline CDR1 and CDR2 sequences are SGHNT and YYREEE (reference sequence). The DNA for the CDR3 is TGTGCCAGCAGACAAAAGACAGGGGGCAATAATTCACCCCTCCACTTT. This codes for CASRQKTGGNNSPLHF.

J is TRBJ1-5 and V is TRBV30, with a weak D call TRBD1 (5 bases). The CDR3 totals 13 residues. Trimming took off 3 bases at V and 9 bases at J, with 15 bases between the two ends. Germline V CDR1 and CDR2: GTSNPN, SVGIG (reference sequence). The CDR3 sequence is CAWRGPSQGPQHF. The CDR3 bases are TGTGCCTGGAGAGGTCCCTCCCAGGGGCCCCAGCATTTT.

This chain uses TRBV14 with TRBJ2-1, with D possibly matching TRBD2 (7 bases). V was clipped by 4 bases and J by 0 bases, with 16 bases between them. The CDR3 consists of 17 residues. From germline, CDR1 is SGHDN and CDR2 FVKESK. The DNA of the CDR3 is TGTGCCAGCAGCCTACTAGGGGGGGGATACTCCTACAATGAGCAGTTCTTC. As protein: CASSLLGGGYSYNEQFF.

The rearrangement joins TRBV11-2 to TRBJ2-5; D unclear. CDR3 length: 11 residues. V shed 1 base and J shed 5 bases, with 2 bases lying between them. The germline V gene has CDR1 SGHAT and CDR2 FQNNGV. The CDR3, as DNA: TGTGCCAGCAGCTTAGCGGAGACCCAGTACTTC. It translates to CASSLAETQYF.

This clone was found a few times. The rearrangement uses TRBV6-2 or TRBV6-3 and TRBJ2-1, with 13 bases identical to TRBD2. CDR1 and CDR2 (germline): MNHEY, SVGEGT. This CDR3 spans 15 amino acids. The junction had 4 bases not matched to a gene; V was cut back by 5 bases and J by 6 bases. The CDR3 reads CASSPRTSGGNEQFF. The CDR3 DNA reads as TGTGCCAGCAGTCCCCGGACTAGCGGGGGCAATGAGCAGTTCTTC.

This sequence joins TRBV3-1 (or the pseudogene TRBV3-2) and TRBJ2-5, with 9 bases that match TRBD2. Germline values: CDR1 LGHDT, CDR2 YNNKEL (reference sequence). This CDR3 is 15 amino acids long. Trimming removed 11 bases from V and 5 bases from J; junction bases left unmatched: 15. The CDR3 spells CASEERGGGGETQYF. As DNA, the CDR3 is TGTGCCTCTGAGGAACGAGGCGGGGGGGGCGAGACCCAGTACTTC.

The table lists this clone with a count of one. This chain joins TRBV19 and TRBJ1-3, with unresolved D. Trimming took off 6 bases at V and 8 bases at J, with 14 bases between the two ends. Germline V CDR1 and CDR2: LNHDA, SQIVND (reference sequence). The CDR3 has 13 residues. CDR3 DNA sequence: TGTGCCAGTAGGTCTACCTCCGGGGACACCATATATTTT. Protein sequence: CASRSTSGDTIYF.

V gene TRBV7-8 combines with J gene TRBJ2-7, with TRBD2 as a possible D gene (6 bases). V dropped 3 bases and J dropped 6 bases, with 18 bases sitting between them. CDR3 size: 15 residues. Germline V gene sequence: CDR1 SGHVS, CDR2 FQNEAQ. This CDR3 reads CASSLGPGRRAEQYF. The CDR3 coding sequence is TGTGCCAGCAGCTTGGGCCCCGGGCGGAGGGCCGAGCAGTACTTC.

This sequence joins TRBV18 and TRBJ2-7; 10 bases map to TRBD1. V lost 1 base to trimming and J lost 2 bases; unmatched junction nucleotides: 5. The CDR3 has 16 residues. Germline-derived CDR1 and CDR2 are KGHSH and LQKENI. As DNA, the CDR3 is TGTGCCAGCTCACCACTGACAGGGGGCCTAACCTACGAGCAGTACTTC. This sequence encodes CASSPLTGGLTYEQYF.

CDR3 region: CASSQPAGGSSSPLHF. The CDR3 coding sequence is TGTGCCAGCAGTCAACCGGCGGGGGGGAGTAGTTCACCCCTCCACTTT. V is TRBV27 and J is TRBJ1-6; D is possibly TRBD1 (5 bases). The V end lost 5 bases, the J end lost 9 bases, and 20 bases lay between the germline ends. Germline V gene lookup returns CDR1 MNHEY and CDR2 SMNVEV (reference sequence). CDR3 length: 16 amino acids.

The gene calls are TRBV7-2 and TRBJ1-3; 11 bases line up with TRBD1. V shed 6 bases and J 4 bases; nucleotides not matched to a gene: 8. Germline assignment: CDR1 SGHTA and CDR2 FQGNSA. CDR3 length: 16 residues. The CDR3 here is CASRLGQGEYGNTIYF. The DNA of the CDR3 is TGTGCCAGCAGGTTGGGACAGGGGGAATACGGAAACACCATATATTTT.

The gene calls are TRBV9 and TRBJ2-1, with a possible D match to TRBD2 (5 bases). V was clipped by 0 bases and J by 0 bases, with 10 bases between them. There are 16 residues in the CDR3. Germline loops: CDR1 SGDLS, CDR2 YYNGEE. The CDR3 loop reads CASSVGGTSSYNEQFF. As DNA, the CDR3 is TGTGCCAGCAGCGTAGGAGGAACTAGCTCCTACAATGAGCAGTTCTTC.

The chain combines TRBV5-4 with TRBJ1-2; TRBD1 matches 8 bases. CDR1 and CDR2 from the germline V gene are SGHNT and YYREEE (reference sequence). The CDR3 consists of 15 residues. Unmatched junction bases numbered 6, after V lost 4 bases and J lost 1 base. The DNA for the CDR3 is TGTGCCAGCAGCGCGGACAGGGACAGTAACTATGGCTACACCTTC. Amino acids: CASSADRDSNYGYTF.

This rearrangement joins TRBV9 to TRBJ2-7; no clear D gene. The CDR3 contains 15 residues. Trimming cost V 0 bases and J 0 bases, with 10 bases left between them. Germline V gene lookup returns CDR1 SGDLS and CDR2 YYNGEE. The CDR3 spells CASSVGVESSYEQYF. The CDR3 DNA is TGTGCCAGCAGCGTAGGGGTGGAGAGCTCCTACGAGCAGTACTTC.

The V call is TRBV6-5, the J call TRBJ1-2, with D possibly being TRBD1 (5 bases). Germline CDR1 is MNHEY and CDR2 is SVGAGI. The CDR3 consists of 15 residues. Trimming removed 0 bases from V and 5 bases from J, with 13 bases in between. CDR3 nucleotide sequence: TGTGCCAGCAGTTACTCGATTCACCAGGGATATGGCTACACCTTC. Translating gives CASSYSIHQGYGYTF.

This clone was detected only a few times. V usage is TRBV7-9 and J usage is TRBJ2-5, with 7 positions matching TRBD2. After removal of 3 bases from V and 1 base from J, the junction contained 5 bases not matched to a gene. There are 15 residues in the CDR3. Germline V gives CDR1 SEHNR, CDR2 FQNEAQ (reference sequence). The CDR3 sequence: CASSFPGGSQETQYF. Written as DNA, the CDR3 is TGTGCCAGCAGCTTCCCGGGGGGAAGCCAAGAGACCCAGTACTTC.

The chain uses TRBV12-3 or TRBV12-4 and TRBJ1-5; a possible D gene is TRBD1 (5 bases). The CDR3 is 12 amino acids. Trimming took 5 bases from V and 6 from J, leaving 8 bases between them. The CDR3 DNA is TGTGCCAGCAGTAGCAGGGTTCAGCCCCAGCATTTT. Its protein product is CASSSRVQPQHF.

This chain connects TRBV10-1 to TRBJ2-1; D ambiguous. V was pared by 2 bases and J by 1 base, with 9 bases between. Germline CDR1 reads WNHNN; CDR2 reads SYGVQD (reference sequence). This CDR3 is built from 15 residues. The CDR3 spells CASSEALPSYNEQFF. DNA for the CDR3: TGCGCCAGCAGTGAGGCACTACCATCCTACAATGAGCAGTTCTTC.

The chain carries TRBV10-1 and TRBJ1-5, with 7 nucleotides matching TRBD1. Germline trimming cut 8 bases from V and 1 base from J; bases unmatched to any gene: 8. Germline V gene data show CDR1 as WNHNN and CDR2 as SYGVQD (reference sequence). This CDR3 is 15 amino acids long. The CDR3 sequence is CASLRGGESNQPQHF. DNA for the CDR3: TGCGCCAGCCTTCGAGGGGGCGAGAGCAATCAGCCCCAGCATTTT.

The sample holds one count of this clone. The rearrangement links TRBV25-1 to TRBJ1-2, with 8 bases matching TRBD1. Germline V CDR1 and CDR2: MGHDK, SYGVNS. V was clipped by 2 bases and J by 2 bases; unmatched bases: 10. This CDR3 is built from 17 residues. The CDR3 loop reads CASSEIVTGEGNYGYTF. CDR3 nucleotides: TGTGCCAGCAGTGAAATAGTGACAGGGGAGGGAAACTATGGCTACACCTTC.

J is TRBJ2-7 and V is TRBV10-2, with D possibly matching TRBD1 (5 bases). V was shortened by 8 bases and J by 4 bases, with 18 bases between the two germline ends. CDR1 and CDR2 from the germline V gene are WSHSY and SAAADI. The CDR3 runs to 14 residues. The DNA of the CDR3 is TGCGCCAGCCTTCCCCAGGGTCCCGGGTACGAGCAGTACTTC. It is translated as CASLPQGPGYEQYF.

This chain uses TRBV5-1 with TRBJ2-5, with TRBD1 identical over 7 bases. Germline assignment: CDR1 SGHRS and CDR2 YFSETQ. V dropped 4 bases and J dropped 0; count of bases not matched to a gene: 6. The CDR3 contains 15 residues. The CDR3 bases are TGCGCCAGCAGCCCGGGACAGCTTTACCAAGAGACCCAGTACTTC. Its translation is CASSPGQLYQETQYF.

The chain has TRBV11-3 and TRBJ2-7; 8 nucleotides agree with TRBD1. The CDR3 covers 14 residues. The V gene end was trimmed by 8 bases and the J gene end by 3 bases; junction bases not matched to a gene: 9. Germline assignment: CDR1 SGHNT and CDR2 YENEEA. The CDR3 here is CASASGTGRYEQYF. CDR3 DNA sequence: TGTGCCAGCGCCTCCGGGACAGGCCGCTACGAGCAGTACTTC.

This clone was found once. This chain uses TRBV19 with TRBJ2-3; a weak D match, TRBD1 (5 bases). The length of the CDR3 is 14 residues. Trimming shortened V by 5 bases and J by 2 bases, and 11 bases separated the two germline ends. Germline CDR1 reads LNHDA; CDR2 reads SQIVND (reference sequence). The CDR3 sequence is CASSVYRTTDTQYF. CDR3 DNA sequence: TGTGCCAGTAGTGTTTACAGGACCACAGATACGCAGTATTTT.

V and J are TRBV6-5 and TRBJ1-3; D is ambiguous. Germline loops: CDR1 MNHEY, CDR2 SVGAGI. The CDR3 is 15 residues long. Trimming took 5 bases from V and 1 from J, leaving 12 bases between them. This CDR3 reads CASSTRGVSGNTIYF. The CDR3 nucleotides are TGTGCCAGCAGTACCCGTGGAGTTTCTGGAAACACCATATATTTT.

The chain links TRBV6-2 or TRBV6-3 to TRBJ2-3; unclear D gene. Trimming cost V 6 bases and J 3 bases, with 7 bases left between them. The CDR3 is made up of 12 amino acids. Germline CDR1 and CDR2: MNHEY and SVGEGT. In DNA form, the CDR3 reads TGTGCCAGCAGCCTACTTACAGATACGCAGTATTTT. Amino acid sequence: CASSLLTDTQYF.

The chain combines TRBV28 with TRBJ2-3; no definite D call. The germline V and J ends were trimmed by 4 bases and 0 bases, with 8 bases remaining between them. CDR1 is MDHEN, CDR2 SYDVKM, per germline. The CDR3 covers 14 residues. The DNA for the CDR3 is TGTGCCAGCAGTTCAATCGGGAGCACAGATACGCAGTATTTT. It specifies CASSSIGSTDTQYF.